The clone carrying this T cell receptor (beta chain) was detected only a few times. The CDR3 totals 15 residues. The germline V gene has CDR1 SGHTA and CDR2 FQGNSA. Trimming stripped 1 base from V and 2 bases from J, with 12 bases between. These data originate in a study of blood T cells in healthy people across ages. For the second PCR, which ran for roughly 6 to 12 cycles, a sample-barcoded 5' primer and a J-beta primer mix were used. TCRdb used MiXCR to reprocess the 5' RACE reads, holding one entry per CDR3 protein. The sample consists of almost 800,000 distinct CDR3 sequences, over 45% of them appearing once.

Sample: blood. This sequence was found in a man under 40 in good health. The chain has TRBV7-2 and TRBJ2-7; no clear D. CDR3 amino acids: CASSLVSGNTYEQYF. The CDR3 DNA is TGTGCCAGCAGCTTAGTTAGTGGGAATACCTACGAGCAGTACTTC.